Below, 7 T cell receptor beta chains from the same sample are listed, as sequenced in a study of somatic mutations in cytotoxic T cells in rheumatoid arthritis. Here immunoSEQ multiplex PCR was the method, and the copy in TCRdb shows in-frame clones only, minus some. Here the sample spans about 14,000 clones, 74% being singletons. The sample was CD8+ T cells sorted from blood. The receptors shown here come from an adult with rheumatoid arthritis.

This clone appeared a single time. The rearrangement links TRBV6-4 to TRBJ2-2; D ambiguous. This CDR3 spans 17 amino acids. The V gene's germline CDR1 is MRHNA and CDR2 SNTAGT. Trimming removed 0 bases from V and 0 bases from J, with 11 bases in between. The CDR3 loop is CASSDSSQHSNTGELFF. In nucleotides, the CDR3 is TGTGCCAGCAGTGACTCGAGCCAGCACTCGAACACCGGGGAGCTGTTTTTT.

This clone was picked up a small number of times. J is TRBJ2-4 and V is TRBV27; either TRBD1 or TRBD2 may fit D (5 bases each). V lost 4 bases, J lost 7 bases, and 5 bases lay in between. Germline CDR1 MNHEY, CDR2 SMNVEV (reference sequence). This CDR3 has 11 residues. The CDR3 DNA reads as TGTGCCAGCAGTTGGGGGAACATTCAGTACTTC. Translating gives CASSWGNIQYF.

This clone was observed once. V is TRBV19 and J is TRBJ2-7; weak D call: TRBD1 (5 bases). CDR3 length equals 13 residues. Trimming pared 7 bases from V and 2 bases from J, leaving 12 bases between. Germline lookup yields CDR1 LNHDA and CDR2 SQIVND (reference sequence). CDR3 sequence (DNA): TGTGCCAGTAATCCAGGGAATACCTACGAGCAGTACTTC. This translates into CASNPGNTYEQYF.

The rearrangement uses TRBV4-1 and TRBJ2-7, with D perhaps matching TRBD1 (6 bases). V was clipped by 1 base and J by 6 bases, with 13 bases between them. In germline, CDR1 is MGHRA, CDR2 YSYEKL. The CDR3 totals 14 residues. The DNA of the CDR3 is TGCGCCAGCAGCCAAGGGGAAAGAGGGGGCGAGCAGTACTTC. Protein sequence: CASSQGERGGEQYF.

The chain employs TRBV5-4 and TRBJ2-1; TRBD2 agrees at 11 bases. Germline-derived CDR1 and CDR2 are SGHNT and YYREEE (reference sequence). This CDR3 has 20 amino acids. V lost 0 bases, J lost 6 bases, and 17 bases stayed unmatched. CDR3 sequence (DNA): TGTGCCAGCAGCTTGGCCGGAGGTTTTAGCGGGGGGGGAGTCCTCAATGAGCAGTTCTTC. This gives the protein CASSLAGGFSGGGVLNEQFF.

V gene TRBV5-4 combines with J gene TRBJ2-5, with TRBD1 identical over 8 bases. Germline CDR1 reads SGHNT; CDR2 reads YYREEE (reference sequence). The V gene end was trimmed by 0 bases and the J gene end by 5 bases; junction bases not matched to a gene: 9. This CDR3 has 16 amino acids. CDR3 residues: CASSLDGQGLLETQYF. The CDR3 DNA follows: TGTGCCAGCAGCTTGGATGGACAGGGATTATTGGAGACCCAGTACTTC.

This clone has just a few counts. The chain recombines TRBV4-1 with TRBJ2-7, with D possibly being TRBD1 (6 bases). This CDR3 contains 13 residues. The germline gives CDR1 MGHRA, CDR2 YSYEKL. Trimming took 5 bases from V and 10 from J, leaving 18 bases between them. The CDR3 region has the DNA TGCGCCAGCAGCTTCAGTTCGGACAGCATACAGTACTTC. Protein: CASSFSSDSIQYF.